This T cell receptor (beta chain) was sequenced for a study of T cell responses to AZD1222 COVID-19 vaccine. On the study more broadly: Pooled in the analysis were second doses at about 4 or about 12 weeks. Points from the study as a whole: Spike-specific TCR breadth and depth grew following two AZD1222 doses.

With respect to this clone: Its specificity is not known.

Sequencing used immunoSEQ multiplex PCR; TCRdb keeps in-frame clones, though not all of them. The table lists about 110,000 clones, 86% of them singletons. Germline loops: CDR1 SGHNT, CDR2 YYREEE (reference sequence). The germline V and J ends were trimmed by 5 bases and 6 bases, with 14 bases remaining between them. The CDR3 length is 13 residues. The sequence came from an adult in good health. The chain links TRBV5-4 to TRBJ1-1; D remains unclear. The specimen was peripheral blood, collected on day 0 of AZD1222 vaccination. CDR3 region: CASSHAQPSEAFF. The CDR3 DNA is TGTGCCAGCAGTCATGCCCAACCTTCTGAAGCTTTCTTT.